This T cell receptor beta chain was recorded in a study of T cell repertoires in cytomegalovirus infection. One entry per CDR3 protein results from TCRdb running MiXCR on the reads. The repertoire consists of about 130,000 distinct CDR3 sequences, with 20% to 30% occurring once and the leading ten covering 34%. This clonotype was counted a few times. Its antigen is not identified. CDR1 and CDR2 from the germline V gene are MNHEY and SMNVEV (reference sequence). Trimming stripped 3 bases from V and 4 bases from J, with 12 bases between. CDR3 length equals 15 residues. The sequenced sample consisted of PBMCs, sequenced either directly or after in vitro stimulation (not recorded which). The chain couples TRBV27 to TRBJ2-2; D gene uncertain. This receptor was taken from a human donor in good health (CMV status not recorded). Some clones in this sample may be carry-over from other donors' samples. CDR3 loop: CASSFPAAGTGELFF. The CDR3 nucleotides read TGTGCCAGCAGTTTCCCCGCGGCCGGCACCGGGGAGCTGTTTTTT.